Given below is one TCR beta chain in context. TCRdb analysed the 5' RACE reads with MiXCR anew, one entry per CDR3 protein. The data hold about 360,000 distinct CDR3 sequences, with roughly 20% observed a single time. The CDR3 runs 17 residues. The V end lost 0 bases, the J end lost 0 bases, and 15 bases lay between the germline ends. CDR1 and CDR2 from the germline V gene are MNHEY and SVGEGT. This entry belongs to a study of CD8 T cells in ankylosing spondylitis. The sequenced sample was blood, either unsorted or a sorted T cell fraction (not recorded which). The sequence was obtained from a male donor with ankylosing spondylitis or in good health (not recorded which). This sequence joins TRBV6-2 or TRBV6-3 and TRBJ2-7; D remains ambiguous. In DNA, the CDR3 is TGTGCCAGCAGTTACTCGTCGCGGCACCAATACTCCTACGAGCAGTACTTC. Translating gives CASSYSSRHQYSYEQYF.